This is a list of T cell receptor beta chains from one sample in a study of cytomegalovirus exposure and HLA in healthy donors. This table comes from immunoSEQ multiplex PCR, and its TCRdb copy is limited to in-frame clones, with some not included. The sample includes around 200,000 clones, roughly four fifths of them seen just once. Material for sequencing was PBMCs. The receptors stem from a girl between 10 and 17 years old in good health and CMV-seronegative. Both conserved end residues are part of each CDR3. D genes are given only for firm matches. Not all rows give a size; the values are once, few, many and, for expanded clones, a class.

.	.	TRBV5-1	TRBJ1-2	TGCGCCAGCAGCTTGGCCTGGACAGCCAATAACTATGGCTACACCTTC	CASSLAWTANNYGYTF
once	TRBD1	TRBV5-5	TRBJ1-4	TGTGCCAGCAGCGGGACCCCCCGACAGGGGGCTAATGAAAAACTGTTTTTT	CASSGTPRQGANEKLFF
.	.	TRBV5-1	TRBJ2-7	TGCGCCAGCAGCTTGGCCAACTCCTACGAGCAGTACTTC	CASSLANSYEQYF
few	.	TRBV6-1	TRBJ1-2	TGTGCCAGCAGTTTCCAACAGGGTGTCGAAGGCTACACCTTC	CASSFQQGVEGYTF
.	.	TRBV5-6	TRBJ2-7	TGTGCCAGCAGCACCCCGGACAGACTCCCTTACGAGCAGTACTTC	CASSTPDRLPYEQYF
.	TRBD1	TRBV7-3	TRBJ2-7	TGTGCCAGCAGCTACGGCGGACAGGTCGGCGAGCAGTACTTC	CASSYGGQVGEQYF
.	.	TRBV25-1	TRBJ2-7	TGTGCCAGCAGTGACAGGGAAAGCAAGCTCCCCTACGAGCAGTACTTC	CASSDRESKLPYEQYF
.	TRBD1	TRBV7-8	TRBJ1-2	TGTGCCAGCAGCTTAGCCCTCAGGGGGCGCGACTATGGCTACACCTTC	CASSLALRGRDYGYTF
.	TRBD1	TRBV28	TRBJ2-7	TGTGCCAGCAGTTTATCAGGGGGCTACGAGCAGTACTTC	CASSLSGGYEQYF
.	TRBD2	TRBV6-4	TRBJ2-1	TGTGCCAGCAGTGCCACTAGCGGGAGAAGAGATGAGCAGTTCTTC	CASSATSGRRDEQFF
.	TRBD1	TRBV28	TRBJ2-3	TGTGCCAGCCCCCCCAGGATGGGGACAGGGCGACGCGTAACAGATACGCAGTATTTT	CASPPRMGTGRRVTDTQYF
.	TRBD1	TRBV12-5	TRBJ2-7	TGTGCTAGTGGTTTAAAACTGACAGGGGTTAACTCCTACGAGCAGTACTTC	CASGLKLTGVNSYEQYF
.	TRBD1	TRBV6-5	TRBJ1-4	TGTGCCAGCAGTCGGACAGGGACTAATGAAAAACTGTTTTTT	CASSRTGTNEKLFF
once	.	TRBV7-3	TRBJ2-1	TGTGCCAGCAGCCCGGCGACTAGGGGCCCTGAGCAGTTCTTC	CASSPATRGPEQFF
few	.	TRBV5-1	TRBJ1-3	TGCGCCAGCAGCTCCTTACAGGGCCACTCTGGAAACACCATATATTTT	CASSSLQGHSGNTIYF
.	.	TRBV7-9	TRBJ2-5	TGTGCCAGCAGCTTATCAGGTACAGAGACCCAGTACTTC	CASSLSGTETQYF
.	TRBD2	TRBV9	TRBJ2-1	TGTGCCAGCAGCGTATCGGGACTACGTAATGAGCAGTTCTTC	CASSVSGLRNEQFF
.	TRBD1	TRBV5-1	TRBJ1-1	TGCGCCAGCAGCTTGGACGGGACAGGGAGTTCCCTTTTTAAGAACACTGAAGCTTTCTTT	CASSLDGTGSSLFKNTEAFF
.	TRBD1	TRBV19	TRBJ1-4	TGTGCCAGTAAGGGACAGCTTAATGAAAAACTGTTTTTT	CASKGQLNEKLFF
few	.	TRBV30	TRBJ1-1	TGTGCCTGGAGCCAGGTCACTGAAGCTTTCTTT	CAWSQVTEAFF
.	.	TRBV7-6	TRBJ1-6	TGTGCCAGCAGACGAACAGGAGATTCACCCCTCCACTTT	CASRRTGDSPLHF
few	.	TRBV6-5	TRBJ1-1	TGTGCCAGCAGCCCTGAGGCGACTGAAGCTTTCTTT	CASSPEATEAFF
.	TRBD1	TRBV7-7	TRBJ1-2	TGTGCCAGCAGCCCGGGACAGAGCTATGGCTACACCTTC	CASSPGQSYGYTF
.	TRBD1	TRBV5-1	TRBJ1-2	TGCGCCAGCAGCATCTATGACAGGGGCCCTTCCTATGGCTACACCTTC	CASSIYDRGPSYGYTF
once	TRBD2	TRBV2	TRBJ2-7	TGTGCCAGCAGTGAAGCGGGACTAGCTTACGAGCAGTACTTC	CASSEAGLAYEQYF
.	.	TRBV19	TRBJ1-5	TGTGCCAGTAGTATGGGGCAGAAAATATATAGCAATCAGCCCCAGCATTTT	CASSMGQKIYSNQPQHF
.	.	TRBV21-1	TRBJ1-1	TGTGCCAGCAACTTCCCTTCTGGGGGGGAGTCTGAAGCTTTCTTT	CASNFPSGGESEAFF
.	TRBD2	TRBV9	TRBJ2-3	TGTGCCAGCAGCCCTGCTCTTAGCGGGGGTACGGATACGCAGTATTTT	CASSPALSGGTDTQYF
.	TRBD2	TRBV11-2	TRBJ2-1	TGTGCCTCTAGAAGAAGCGGGGCGACCTACAATGAGCAGTTCTTC	CASRRSGATYNEQFF
.	TRBD1	TRBV27	TRBJ1-2	TGTGCCAGCAGTACTACAGGGGCTAACTATGGCTACACCTTC	CASSTTGANYGYTF
.	TRBD1	TRBV7-2	TRBJ1-2	TGTGCCAGCAGCAATTTTAACAGGGGTGGCTATGGCTACACCTTC	CASSNFNRGGYGYTF
.	TRBD1	TRBV6-5	TRBJ1-1	TGTGCCAGCAGGCGGGACAGGGTTGACACTGAAGCTTTCTTT	CASRRDRVDTEAFF
.	TRBD1	TRBV7-2	TRBJ2-1	TGTGCCAGCAGCTTAGGGACAGGGCCCAATGAGCAGTTCTTC	CASSLGTGPNEQFF
.	.	TRBV25-1	TRBJ2-4	TGTGCCAGCAGCGCTAACGGCGGGGCCCCAGCCAAAAACATTCAGTACTTC	CASSANGGAPAKNIQYF
.	TRBD2	TRBV28	TRBJ2-7	TGTGCCAGCAGTTTTGGGCTAGCGGGAGTACAGAACTACGAGCAGTACTTC	CASSFGLAGVQNYEQYF
.	TRBD1	TRBV7-6	TRBJ2-2	TGTGCCAGCAGCTCTCTGGGGAGACAGGGGAGGATCTTTAACACCGGGGAGCTGTTTTTT	CASSSLGRQGRIFNTGELFF
few	.	TRBV5-6	TRBJ1-2	TGTGCCAGCTGCCCAGCAGGGAAGGGTGGCTACACCTTC	CASCPAGKGGYTF
.	TRBD1	TRBV19	TRBJ2-7	TGTGCCAGTAGTACACGGGACAGATCCTACGAGCAGTACTTC	CASSTRDRSYEQYF
.	.	TRBV9	TRBJ2-7	TGTGCCAGCAGCCCTTCCCCGGGTCGCTTCACCTACGAGCAGTACTTC	CASSPSPGRFTYEQYF
once	TRBD1	TRBV11-3	TRBJ1-2	TGTGCCATGCGGGGGGCAGGGGGAATTGGCTATGGCTACACCTTC	CAMRGAGGIGYGYTF
.	.	TRBV19	TRBJ2-5	TGTGCCAGTAGTAGAGGCGGGTACCAAGAGACCCAGTACTTC	CASSRGGYQETQYF
.	.	TRBV19	TRBJ1-1	TGTGCCAGTAGTTTACAGGGCCGTGGCACTGAAGCTTTCTTT	CASSLQGRGTEAFF
.	.	TRBV7-2	TRBJ2-7	TGTGCCAGCAGCCCGGGACTGACTTCCTACGAGCAGTACTTC	CASSPGLTSYEQYF
.	.	TRBV6-1	TRBJ2-3	TGTGCCAGCAGTCTGAGACAGACCGCCACAGATACGCAGTATTTT	CASSLRQTATDTQYF
.	.	TRBV7-2	TRBJ1-1	TGTGCCAGCAGCCCCAACAGGGTATCGCGGACTGAAGCTTTCTTT	CASSPNRVSRTEAFF